The 20 T cell receptor beta chains in this list originate from one sample, sequenced in a study of blood T cell repertoires in COVID-19. Assay used: immunoSEQ multiplex PCR; TCRdb lists only in-frame clones, some missing. The sample contains 25,000 to 30,000 clones, 90% of which appear only once. The sequencing input was peripheral blood. These receptors were obtained from a man in his 70s with active or convalescent COVID-19.

The chain combines TRBV5-1 with TRBJ2-1, with 7 positions matching TRBD2. Trimming took 6 bases from V and 5 from J; bases not matched to a gene: 11. Germline CDR1 SGHRS, CDR2 YFSETQ. CDR3 size: 15 residues. The CDR3 loop is CASTQMGGTDNEQFF. DNA of the CDR3: TGCGCCAGCACTCAGATGGGGGGGACTGACAATGAGCAGTTCTTC.

This chain uses TRBV11-2 with TRBJ2-3, with D hard to call. This CDR3 is built from 11 residues. V lost 6 bases and J 9 bases, leaving 10 bases between the germline ends. The germline V gene has CDR1 SGHAT and CDR2 FQNNGV. Here the CDR3 reads CASSPTFTQYF. The CDR3 bases are TGTGCCAGCAGTCCGACTTTCACGCAGTATTTT.

The CDR3 is CASSVGGTEETQYF. In DNA, the CDR3 is TGTGCCAGCAGCGTAGGTGGGACAGAAGAGACCCAGTACTTC. The chain uses TRBV9 and TRBJ2-5; 7 nucleotides agree with TRBD1. Looked up from germline, CDR1 is SGDLS and CDR2 is YYNGEE. The junction had 2 bases not matched to a gene; V was cut back by 0 bases and J by 3 bases. This CDR3 has 14 residues. Supplemented by reference TRBV9 and TRBJ2-5, the full variable domain reads DSGVTQTPKHLITATGQRVTLRCSPRSGDLSVYWYQQSLDQGLQFLIQYYNGEERAKGNILERFSAQQFPDLHSELNLSSLELGDSALYFCASSVGGTEETQYFGPGTRLLVL.

This chain connects TRBV5-1 to TRBJ2-5; possibly TRBD1 for D (5 bases). CDR3 length equals 14 residues. Trimming took 0 bases from V and 5 from J, leaving 11 bases between them. CDR1 and CDR2 (germline): SGHRS, YFSETQ. The CDR3 DNA reads TGCGCCAGCAGCTTGGCGCAGGGAATCGAGACCCAGTACTTC. This codes for CASSLAQGIETQYF.

The table lists this clone with a count of one. CDR3 nucleotides: TGTGCCAGCAGCCCGAGACAGGGGGCGAACATTCAGTACTTC. Translated: CASSPRQGANIQYF. This chain connects TRBV9 to TRBJ2-4; 10 nucleotides match TRBD1. Germline assignment: CDR1 SGDLS and CDR2 YYNGEE. The CDR3 extends over 14 amino acids. V trimming: 4 bases; J trimming: 7 bases; junction bases outside the gene matches: 5. Filled out from reference TRBV9 and TRBJ2-4, the complete variable domain reads DSGVTQTPKHLITATGQRVTLRCSPRSGDLSVYWYQQSLDQGLQFLIQYYNGEERAKGNILERFSAQQFPDLHSELNLSSLELGDSALYFCASSPRQGANIQYFGAGTRLSVL.

The chain combines TRBV7-2 with TRBJ1-4; unclear D gene. This CDR3 is 15 amino acids long. Germline CDR1 and CDR2: SGHTA and FQGNSA. The V end was cut by 5 bases, the J end by 0 bases, with 10 bases between. The CDR3 nucleotides read TGTGCCAGCAGCGACCGGAGAGCAACTAATGAAAAACTGTTTTTT. Translated: CASSDRRATNEKLFF.

The chain links TRBV29-1 to TRBJ2-5; 12 bases match TRBD1. CDR1 SQVTM and CDR2 ANQGSEA come from the germline V gene. The CDR3 loop spans 14 amino acids. J gave up 5 bases and V 7 bases, and 8 bases lay outside the gene matches. CDR3 DNA: TGCAGCGCTGGGACAGGGGGCTTTTCGGAGACCCAGTACTTC. Translated, it gives CSAGTGGFSETQYF.

This clone occurred once. This chain connects TRBV19 to TRBJ1-5; 7 bases align to TRBD1. V shed 1 base, J shed 0 bases, and the junction held 6 bases outside the gene matches. From germline, CDR1 is LNHDA and CDR2 SQIVND (reference sequence). The CDR3 sequence is 17 residues long. In nucleotides, the CDR3 is TGTGCCAGTAGTATAGTCGGGACAGCCTATAGCAATCAGCCCCAGCATTTT. Its translation is CASSIVGTAYSNQPQHF.

This chain uses TRBV9 with TRBJ1-2; 10 nucleotides line up with TRBD1. This CDR3 spans 14 amino acids. J was trimmed by 3 bases and V by 4 bases; bases with no gene match: 3. Germline-derived CDR1 and CDR2 are SGDLS and YYNGEE. This chain's CDR3 is CASSKTGGDYGYTF. CDR3 in DNA: TGTGCCAGCAGCAAGACAGGGGGCGACTATGGCTACACCTTC.

The rearrangement links TRBV2 to TRBJ1-3; D gene uncertain. This CDR3 contains 17 residues. V was shortened by 4 bases and J by 0 bases, with 16 bases between the two germline ends. Germline loops: CDR1 SNHLY, CDR2 FYNNEI. CDR3 region: CASSALGGYSSGNTIYF. The CDR3 DNA reads TGTGCCAGCAGTGCCCTTGGAGGGTACAGCTCTGGAAACACCATATATTTT.

This CDR3 reads CASRGTTVDTQYF. The CDR3 region has the DNA TGCGCCAGCAGGGGGACAACCGTGGATACGCAGTATTTT. V is TRBV10-2 and J is TRBJ2-3, with a weak D call TRBD1 (6 bases). V shed 6 bases and J shed 6 bases, with 13 bases lying between them. CDR3 length: 13 residues. Per germline, CDR1 WSHSY and CDR2 SAAADI.

In this sample, this clone turned up once. The CDR3 reads CASSPPLLDRGSGYTF. In DNA form, the CDR3 reads TGTGCCAGCTCACCACCTCTCCTAGACAGGGGGAGCGGCTACACCTTC. The genes are TRBV18 and TRBJ1-2, with 9 bases matching TRBD1. The CDR3 length is 16 residues. The germline CDR1 and CDR2 sequences are KGHSH and LQKENI. With 0 bases clipped from V and 8 bases from J, the junction kept 10 bases outside the gene matches.

The rearrangement joins TRBV7-8 to TRBJ2-5, with 15 bases identical to TRBD2. The CDR3 covers 14 residues. Germline-derived CDR1 and CDR2 are SGHVS and FQNEAQ. V dropped 3 bases and J dropped 9; count of bases not matched to a gene: 2. The CDR3 DNA reads TGTGCCAGCAGCTTCCGGACTAGCGGGGGGGCCCAGTACTTC. Translated: CASSFRTSGGAQYF.

V is TRBV7-8 and J is TRBJ1-5; 7 bases match TRBD1. The ends lost 3 bases at V and 1 base at J; junction bases unmatched: 0. The CDR3 is 14 amino acids. The germline V gene encodes CDR1 SGHVS and CDR2 FQNEAQ. CDR3 residues: CASSLTGSNQPQHF. In nucleotides, the CDR3 is TGTGCCAGCAGCTTGACAGGGAGCAATCAGCCCCAGCATTTT.

This sequence joins TRBV6-6 and TRBJ2-1; no clear D gene. The CDR3 totals 12 residues. Trimming left V 3 bases short and J 12 bases short, with 12 bases between. Germline-derived CDR1 and CDR2 are MNHNY and SVGAGI (reference sequence). The CDR3 reads CASSYPLFGQFF. The CDR3 nucleotides are TGTGCCAGCAGTTATCCTCTCTTCGGGCAGTTCTTC.

The chain uses TRBV18 and TRBJ1-2; D might be TRBD1 (5 bases). Germline CDR1 reads KGHSH; CDR2 reads LQKENI. The CDR3 extends over 13 amino acids. The V end lost 3 bases, the J end lost 6 bases, and 11 bases lay between the germline ends. The CDR3 is CASSPQDKNGYTF. The CDR3 nucleotides are TGTGCCAGCTCACCCCAGGACAAAAATGGCTACACCTTC.

This rearrangement joins TRBV7-2 to TRBJ1-1; D is undetermined. Trimming cost V 1 base and J 6 bases, with 9 bases left between them. The CDR3 is 13 amino acids. Germline V lookup: CDR1 SGHTA, CDR2 FQGNSA. CDR3 amino acids: CASSLGGGAEAFF. CDR3 nucleotide sequence: TGTGCCAGCAGCTTAGGAGGTGGTGCTGAAGCTTTCTTT.

The chain has TRBV15 and TRBJ2-5, with D possibly TRBD1 on 6 matching bases. The CDR3 is 16 amino acids. V lost 0 bases and J 0 bases, leaving 11 bases between the germline ends. The germline V gene encodes CDR1 LNHNV and CDR2 YYDKDF (reference sequence). The CDR3, as DNA: TGTGCCACCAGCAGAGAGGACAGTATGTACCAAGAGACCCAGTACTTC. It encodes CATSREDSMYQETQYF.

The chain carries TRBV30 and TRBJ2-4, with 10 bases lining up with TRBD2. Germline loops: CDR1 GTSNPN, CDR2 SVGIG (reference sequence). V lost 3 bases to trimming and J lost 1 base; unmatched junction nucleotides: 3. The CDR3 loop spans 15 amino acids. The DNA for the CDR3 is TGTGCCTGGAGAAGCGGGGGGGCCGCCAAAAACATTCAGTACTTC. It yields the protein CAWRSGGAAKNIQYF.

The V gene is TRBV7-2, the J gene TRBJ1-1, with D uncertain. Trimming took off 0 bases at V and 8 bases at J, with 10 bases between the two ends. From germline, CDR1 is SGHTA and CDR2 FQGNSA. The CDR3 length is 13 residues. CDR3 sequence reads: CASSLAVTGEAFF. The CDR3 coding sequence is TGTGCCAGCAGCTTAGCGGTAACCGGGGAAGCTTTCTTT.